What follows are 14 T cell receptor beta chains derived from one specimen sequenced in a study of T cells after yellow fever vaccination. TCRdb used MiXCR to reprocess the 5' RACE reads, holding one entry per CDR3 protein. The sample lists roughly 300,000 distinct CDR3 sequences; roughly 8.4% were seen once. The sequencing here drew on PBMCs, taken more than 40 days after the first yellow fever vaccination. The receptors here all came from a man between 18 and 29 years old who received the YFV17D yellow fever vaccine.

The chain carries TRBV18 and TRBJ2-5; 9 nucleotides agree with TRBD2. Germline V gene sequence: CDR1 KGHSH, CDR2 LQKENI. The CDR3 loop spans 15 amino acids. Losses at the gene ends were 3 bases for V and 2 bases for J; bases not matched to a gene: 4. CDR3 sequence reads: CASSPASGIQETQYF. In nucleotides, the CDR3 is TGTGCCAGCTCACCTGCTAGCGGGATACAAGAGACCCAGTACTTC.

This clonotype was seen repeatedly, ten times or more. The gene calls are TRBV7-9 and TRBJ2-7, with a tentative D call TRBD1 (6 bases). Germline-derived CDR1 and CDR2 are SEHNR and FQNEAQ (reference sequence). The V end lost 1 base, the J end lost 2 bases, and 15 bases lay between the germline ends. The CDR3 is 16 residues long. Here the CDR3 reads CASSLGGNRDTYEQYV. Here the CDR3 DNA reads TGTGCCAGCAGCTTAGGGGGAAACCGGGACACCTACGAGCAGTACGTC.

This clonotype showed up just a few times. J is TRBJ2-1 and V is TRBV20-1; D gene ambiguous. The germline V and J ends were trimmed by 0 bases and 10 bases, with 22 bases remaining between them. The length of the CDR3 is 16 residues. Per germline, CDR1 DFQATT and CDR2 SNEGSKA (reference sequence). The CDR3 DNA follows: TGCAGTGCTAGAGAATCGTCGGGTAATTCCCCGTCGGAGCAGTTCTTC. This sequence encodes CSARESSGNSPSEQFF.

This clonotype was counted at least ten times. The J gene is TRBJ2-1, the V gene TRBV7-2; TRBD2 agrees at 7 bases. J was trimmed by 8 bases and V by 5 bases; bases with no gene match: 6. Looked up from germline, CDR1 is SGHTA and CDR2 is FQGNSA. CDR3 length: 13 amino acids. The CDR3 protein is CASSPRGDDEQFF. Written as DNA, the CDR3 is TGTGCCAGCAGCCCCCGGGGGGACGATGAGCAGTTCTTC.

Comments on this clonotype: This may be a read error, as it is one base from a much larger clone. V usage is TRBV7-6 and J usage is TRBJ2-3; D ambiguous. CDR1 is SGHVS and CDR2 is FNYEAQ in the germline V gene. V was clipped by 9 bases and J by 0 bases, with 10 bases between them. The CDR3 covers 13 residues. The CDR3: CARSQDSTDTQYF. In DNA, the CDR3 is TGTGCCAGAAGCCAGGACAGCACAGATACGCAGTATTTT.

This clonotype was seen more than once but under ten times. The chain links TRBV5-1 to TRBJ2-3; TRBD2 matches 14 bases. V dropped 3 bases and J dropped 2; count of bases not matched to a gene: 8. CDR1 is SGHRS, CDR2 YFSETQ, per germline. CDR3 length equals 18 residues. CDR3: CASSSRGTSGGHTDTQYF. CDR3 DNA: TGCGCCAGCAGCTCGAGAGGGACTAGCGGGGGCCACACAGATACGCAGTATTTT.

Only a few counts were recorded for this clonotype. The chain links TRBV7-2 to TRBJ2-2; D is undetermined. The V and J ends lost 2 bases and 3 bases respectively, with 13 bases between them. CDR1 SGHTA and CDR2 FQGNSA come from the germline V gene. CDR3 length equals 16 residues. CDR3 DNA sequence: TGTGCCAGCAGCTTATCGTTTCGCGGCGACACCGGGGAGCTGTTTTTT. It specifies CASSLSFRGDTGELFF.

In this sample, this clonotype turned up a few times. The chain couples TRBV4-3 to TRBJ2-1; 8 bases fit TRBD2. Germline loops: CDR1 LGHNA, CDR2 YSLEER. The CDR3 spans 15 residues. The V segment lost 1 base and the J segment 5 bases; nucleotides outside the gene matches: 4. The CDR3 DNA follows: TGCGCCAGCAGCCAAGGACTAGCGCCCAACAATGAGCAGTTCTTC. Amino acids: CASSQGLAPNNEQFF.

The chain carries TRBV5-6 and TRBJ1-2, with D possibly TRBD1 on 5 matching bases. V gave up 3 bases and J gave up 0 bases, with 12 bases separating them. The CDR3 spans 15 residues. Looked up from germline, CDR1 is SGHDT and CDR2 is YYEEEE. DNA for the CDR3: TGTGCCAGCAGCTGGTGGGGCAGAGCTAACTATGGCTACACCTTC. Residues: CASSWWGRANYGYTF.

This clonotype was detected only a few times. The chain joins TRBV19 to TRBJ1-2; weak D call: TRBD1 (6 bases). Trimming cost V 2 bases and J 4 bases, with 17 bases left between them. From germline, CDR1 is LNHDA and CDR2 SQIVND (reference sequence). This CDR3 comprises 16 residues. The CDR3 bases are TGTGCCAGTAGTATAACGGGACAAGCCCTCTTCTATGGCTACACCTTC. It codes for CASSITGQALFYGYTF. The full variable domain, rest sourced from reference TRBV19 and TRBJ1-2, is DGGITQSPKYLFRKEGQNVTLSCEQNLNHDAMYWYRQDPGQGLRLIYYSQIVNDFQKGDIAEGYSVSREKKESFPLTVTSAQKNPTAFYLCASSITGQALFYGYTFGSGTRLTVV.

This clonotype was seen more than once but under ten times. The chain combines TRBV20-1 with TRBJ2-5; 8 nucleotides align to TRBD2. This CDR3 has 15 amino acids. After removal of 0 bases from V and 5 bases from J, the junction contained 8 bases not matched to a gene. Per germline, CDR1 DFQATT and CDR2 SNEGSKA (reference sequence). The CDR3 region has the DNA TGCAGTGCTAGAGATTTGGCGGGGGGAGGGGAGACCCAGTACTTC. Translating gives CSARDLAGGGETQYF.

The genes are TRBV2 and TRBJ2-4; no reliable D call. This CDR3 region has 13 residues. Germline V gives CDR1 SNHLY, CDR2 FYNNEI. Trimming left V 10 bases short and J 2 bases short, with 12 bases between. The CDR3 loop is CATIQRSKNIQYF. In nucleotides, the CDR3 is TGTGCCACCATTCAGAGGTCCAAAAACATTCAGTACTTC. Based on the CDR3 plus reference TRBV2 and TRBJ2-4, the full variable domain is EPEVTQTPSHQVTQMGQEVILRCVPISNHLYFYWYRQILGQKVEFLVSFYNNEISEKSEIFDDQFSVERPDGSNFTLKIRSTKLEDSAMYFCATIQRSKNIQYFGAGTRLSVL.

This clonotype has ten or more counts. This rearrangement joins TRBV27 to TRBJ2-7; D unresolved. Trimming cost V 6 bases and J 4 bases, with 10 bases left between them. The germline V gene has CDR1 MNHEY and CDR2 SMNVEV (reference sequence). The CDR3 loop spans 12 amino acids. CDR3 amino acids: CASRNEVYEQYF. The DNA of the CDR3 is TGTGCCAGCAGAAATGAGGTGTACGAGCAGTACTTC.

This clonotype was found a few times. The chain recombines TRBV12-3 or TRBV12-4 with TRBJ1-1, with D possibly being TRBD1 (5 bases). CDR3 length equals 12 residues. V was shortened by 8 bases and J by 7 bases, with 14 bases between the two germline ends. CDR3 coding DNA: TGTGCCAGCTTTAGTTCGACAGTTGAAGCTTTCTTT. Translated: CASFSSTVEAFF.